This T cell receptor (beta chain) originates from a study of cytomegalovirus exposure and HLA in healthy donors. Germline V CDR1 and CDR2: MNHEY, SMNVEV (reference sequence). J gave up 0 bases and V 4 bases, and 21 bases lay outside the gene matches. The CDR3 length is 21 residues. Notes on the study in general: Available immune exposure information covered CMV serostatus only.

The PCR employed 60 Vbeta primers together with 13 Jbeta primers. Produced via immunoSEQ multiplex PCR; TCRdb's table is partial and in-frame only. The sample consists of about 190,000 clones, approximately 75% of them appearing once. A word on this clone: Its antigen is undetermined.

Source material: PBMCs. The rearrangement uses TRBV27 and TRBJ1-5, with 7 bases lining up with TRBD1. This sequence originates from a man aged 25 to 40 in good health and CMV-seropositive. The CDR3 region has the DNA TGTGCCAGCAGTTCCCTACCGGGACAGTGGACTGGGGATGGTAGCAATCAGCCCCAGCATTTT. Translated, it gives CASSSLPGQWTGDGSNQPQHF.